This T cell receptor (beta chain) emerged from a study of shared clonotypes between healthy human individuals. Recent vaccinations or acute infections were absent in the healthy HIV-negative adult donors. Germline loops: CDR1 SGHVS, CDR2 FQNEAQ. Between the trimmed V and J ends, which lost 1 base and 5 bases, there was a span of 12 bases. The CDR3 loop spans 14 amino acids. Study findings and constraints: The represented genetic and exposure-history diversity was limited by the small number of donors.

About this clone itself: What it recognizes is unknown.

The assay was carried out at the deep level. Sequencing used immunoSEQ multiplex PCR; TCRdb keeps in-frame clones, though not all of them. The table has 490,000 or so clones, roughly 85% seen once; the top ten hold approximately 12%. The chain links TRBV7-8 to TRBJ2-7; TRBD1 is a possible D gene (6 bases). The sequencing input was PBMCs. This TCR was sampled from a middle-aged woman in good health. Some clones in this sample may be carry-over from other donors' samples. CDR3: CASSLVQGPHEQYF. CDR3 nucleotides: TGTGCCAGCAGCTTAGTACAGGGCCCCCACGAGCAGTACTTC. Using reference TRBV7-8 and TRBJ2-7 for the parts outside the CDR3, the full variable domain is GAGVSQSPRYKVAKRGQDVALRCDPISGHVSLFWYQQALGQGPEFLTYFQNEAQLDKSGLPSDRFFAERPEGSVSTLKIQRTQQEDSAVYLCASSLVQGPHEQYFGPGTRLTVT.